This TCR beta chain was captured by sequencing in a study of T cell responses to AZD1222 COVID-19 vaccine. Turning to this clone: Antigen: not known.

Regarding the study as a whole: Donors skewed white British and female; clonal diversity was possibly underestimated.

V was clipped by 7 bases and J by 1 base, with 20 bases between them. In germline, CDR1 is SGHRS, CDR2 YFSETQ. The CDR3 runs 16 residues. This table comes from immunoSEQ multiplex PCR, and its TCRdb copy is limited to in-frame clones, with some not included. The sample carries about 120,000 clones, roughly 90% recorded once. The source of this sequence is an adult who received the AZD1222 COVID-19 vaccine. The chain employs TRBV5-1 and TRBJ1-1; unclear D gene. The sample was peripheral blood, taken 28 days after the second AZD1222 dose. CDR3 nucleotide sequence: TGCGCCAGCCTCCTCTTCCCCCATAGCGGGAACACTGAAGCTTTCTTT. Translation: CASLLFPHSGNTEAFF. Full variable domain (missing parts from reference TRBV5-1 and TRBJ1-1): KAGVTQTPRYLIKTRGQQVTLSCSPISGHRSVSWYQQTPGQGLQFLFEYFSETQRNKGNFPGRFSGRQFSNSRSEMNVSTLELGDSALYLCASLLFPHSGNTEAFFGQGTRLTVV.